This T cell receptor (beta chain) was captured by sequencing in a study of shared clonotypes between healthy human individuals. Study-wide findings and caveats: A reduction in generation probabilities was seen for non-shared clonotypes relative to those shared by all four donors. Measured sharing among donors was expected to vary with sequencing depth.

For this clone: Its cognate antigen is unknown.

The data were produced by immunoSEQ multiplex PCR, yet TCRdb's version contains in-frame clones alone and is incomplete. The repertoire consists of 640,000 or so clones, with less than 80% occurring once and the leading ten covering about 2%. The sample was memory CD4+ T cells sorted from blood. Indicated subset: CD45RA-negative fraction. This TCR was sampled from a woman aged 25 to 39 in good health.

For the CDR3, the DNA is TGTGCCAGCAAGTCCGGGCCCCTTCTAGCGGGCTACGAGCAGTACTTC. Its translation: CASKSGPLLAGYEQYF. V is TRBV28 and J is TRBJ2-7; 8 positions agree with TRBD2. Germline-derived CDR1 and CDR2 are MDHEN and SYDVKM. The V gene end was trimmed by 7 bases and the J gene end by 3 bases; junction bases not matched to a gene: 14. The CDR3 is 16 amino acids.